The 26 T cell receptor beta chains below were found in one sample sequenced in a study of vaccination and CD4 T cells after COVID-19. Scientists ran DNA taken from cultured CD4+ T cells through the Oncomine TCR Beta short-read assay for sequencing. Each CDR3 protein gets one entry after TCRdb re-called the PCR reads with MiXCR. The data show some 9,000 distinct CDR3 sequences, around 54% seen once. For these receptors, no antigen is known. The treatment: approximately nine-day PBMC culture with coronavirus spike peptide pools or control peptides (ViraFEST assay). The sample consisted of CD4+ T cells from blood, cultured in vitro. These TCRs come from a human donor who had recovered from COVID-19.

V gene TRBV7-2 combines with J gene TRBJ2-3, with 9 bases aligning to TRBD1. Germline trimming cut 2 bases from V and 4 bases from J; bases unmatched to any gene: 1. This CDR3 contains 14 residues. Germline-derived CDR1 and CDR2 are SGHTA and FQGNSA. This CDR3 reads CASSLRQGADTQYF. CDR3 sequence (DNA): TGTGCCAGCAGCTTACGACAGGGGGCAGATACGCAGTATTTT.

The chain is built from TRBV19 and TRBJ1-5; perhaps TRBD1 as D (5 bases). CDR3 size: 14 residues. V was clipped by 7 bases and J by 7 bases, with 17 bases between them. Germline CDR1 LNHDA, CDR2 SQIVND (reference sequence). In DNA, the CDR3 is TGTGCCAGTACCGCCGGGACCGCAAGGCAGCCCCAGCATTTT. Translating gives CASTAGTARQPQHF.

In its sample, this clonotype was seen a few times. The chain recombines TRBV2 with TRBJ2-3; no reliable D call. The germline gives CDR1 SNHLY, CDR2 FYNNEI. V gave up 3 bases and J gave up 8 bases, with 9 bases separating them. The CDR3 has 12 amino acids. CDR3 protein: CASSETPATQYF. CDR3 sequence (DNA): TGTGCCAGCAGTGAGACTCCCGCTACGCAGTATTTT.

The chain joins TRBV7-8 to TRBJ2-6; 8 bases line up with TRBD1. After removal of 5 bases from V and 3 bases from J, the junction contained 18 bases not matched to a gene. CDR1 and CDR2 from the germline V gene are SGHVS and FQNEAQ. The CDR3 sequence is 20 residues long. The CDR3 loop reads CASSQGQDGVQARGANVLTF. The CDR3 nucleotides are TGTGCCAGCAGCCAGGGACAGGATGGAGTTCAGGCGCGTGGGGCCAACGTCCTGACTTTC.

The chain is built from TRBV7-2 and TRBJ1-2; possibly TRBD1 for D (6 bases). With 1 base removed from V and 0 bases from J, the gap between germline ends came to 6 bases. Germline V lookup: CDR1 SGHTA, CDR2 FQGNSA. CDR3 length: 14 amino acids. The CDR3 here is CASSLGTANYGYTF. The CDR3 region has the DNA TGTGCCAGCAGCTTAGGGACAGCTAACTATGGCTACACCTTC.

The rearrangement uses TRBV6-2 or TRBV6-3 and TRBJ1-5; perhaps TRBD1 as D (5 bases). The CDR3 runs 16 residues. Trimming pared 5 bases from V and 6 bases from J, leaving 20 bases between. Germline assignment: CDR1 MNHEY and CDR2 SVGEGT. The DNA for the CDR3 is TGTGCCAGCAGTAAAGCTCGGGGGGGGTTGGCTCAGCCCCAGCATTTT. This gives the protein CASSKARGGLAQPQHF.

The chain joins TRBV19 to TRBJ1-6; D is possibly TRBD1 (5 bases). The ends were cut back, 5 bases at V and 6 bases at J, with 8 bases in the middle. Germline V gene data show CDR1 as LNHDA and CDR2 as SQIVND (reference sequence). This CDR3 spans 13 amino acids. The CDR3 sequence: CASSDDSNSPLHF. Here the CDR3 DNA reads TGTGCCAGTAGTGACGACAGTAATTCACCCCTCCACTTT.

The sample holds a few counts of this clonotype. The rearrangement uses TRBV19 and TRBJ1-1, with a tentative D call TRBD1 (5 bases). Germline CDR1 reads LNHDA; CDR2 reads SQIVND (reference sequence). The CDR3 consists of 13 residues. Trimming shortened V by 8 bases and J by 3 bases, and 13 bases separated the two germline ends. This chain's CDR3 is CASQRGMDTEAFF. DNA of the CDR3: TGTGCCAGTCAACGGGGGATGGACACTGAAGCTTTCTTT.

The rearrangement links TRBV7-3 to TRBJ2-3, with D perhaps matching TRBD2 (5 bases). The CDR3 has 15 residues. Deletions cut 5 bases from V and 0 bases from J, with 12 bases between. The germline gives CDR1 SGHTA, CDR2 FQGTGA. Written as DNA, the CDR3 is TGTGCCAGCAGCCGAAGCGGAATTAGCACAGATACGCAGTATTTT. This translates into CASSRSGISTDTQYF.

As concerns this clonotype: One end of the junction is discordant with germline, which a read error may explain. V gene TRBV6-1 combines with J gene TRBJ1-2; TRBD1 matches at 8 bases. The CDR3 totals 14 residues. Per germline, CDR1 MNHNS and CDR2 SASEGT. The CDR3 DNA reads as TGTGCCAGCAGCGAAGGACAGGGTGACTATGGCTACACCTTC. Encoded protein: CASSEGQGDYGYTF.

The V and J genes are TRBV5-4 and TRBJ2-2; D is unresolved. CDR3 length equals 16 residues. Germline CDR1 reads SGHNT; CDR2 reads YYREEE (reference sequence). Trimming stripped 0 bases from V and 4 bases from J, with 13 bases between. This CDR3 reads CASSLEPGRGTGELFF. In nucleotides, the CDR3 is TGTGCCAGCAGCTTGGAGCCCGGAAGAGGCACCGGGGAGCTGTTTTTT.

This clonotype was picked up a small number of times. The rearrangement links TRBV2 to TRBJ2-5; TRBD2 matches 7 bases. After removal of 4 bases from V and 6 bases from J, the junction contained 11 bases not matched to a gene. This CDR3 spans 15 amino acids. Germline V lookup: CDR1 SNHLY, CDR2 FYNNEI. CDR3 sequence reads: CASSAGLAAVQTQYF. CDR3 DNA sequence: TGTGCCAGCAGTGCTGGCCTAGCGGCTGTGCAGACCCAGTACTTC.

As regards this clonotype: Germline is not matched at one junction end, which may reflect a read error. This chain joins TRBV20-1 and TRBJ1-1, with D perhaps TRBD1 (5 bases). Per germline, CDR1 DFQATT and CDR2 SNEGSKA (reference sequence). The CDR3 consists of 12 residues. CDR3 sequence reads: CSVTGRADGVIF. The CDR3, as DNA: TGCAGTGTGACGGGACGGGCGGACGGAGTGATCTTT.

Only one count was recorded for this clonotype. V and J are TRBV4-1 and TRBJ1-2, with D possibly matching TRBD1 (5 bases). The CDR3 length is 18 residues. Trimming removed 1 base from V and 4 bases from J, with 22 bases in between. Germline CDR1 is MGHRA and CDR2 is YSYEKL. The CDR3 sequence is CASSQVVAGVQARYGYTF. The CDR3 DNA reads TGCGCCAGCAGCCAAGTAGTGGCCGGGGTACAGGCTCGCTATGGCTACACCTTC.

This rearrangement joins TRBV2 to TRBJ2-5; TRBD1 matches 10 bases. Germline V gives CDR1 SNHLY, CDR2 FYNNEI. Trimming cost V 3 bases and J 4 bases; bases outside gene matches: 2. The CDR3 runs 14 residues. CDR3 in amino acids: CASSETGGVETQYF. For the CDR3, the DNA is TGTGCCAGCAGTGAGACAGGGGGCGTAGAGACCCAGTACTTC.

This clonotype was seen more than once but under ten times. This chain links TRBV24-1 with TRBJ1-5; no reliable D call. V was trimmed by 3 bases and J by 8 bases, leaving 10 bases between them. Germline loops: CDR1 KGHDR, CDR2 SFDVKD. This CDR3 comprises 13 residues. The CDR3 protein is CATSDMGREPQHF. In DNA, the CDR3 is TGTGCCACCAGTGATATGGGAAGGGAGCCCCAGCATTTT.

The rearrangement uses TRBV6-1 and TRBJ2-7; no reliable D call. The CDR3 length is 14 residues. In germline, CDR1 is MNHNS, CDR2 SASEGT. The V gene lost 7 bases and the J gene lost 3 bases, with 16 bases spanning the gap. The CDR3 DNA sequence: TGTGCCAGCACCTTAACCATAGGGATCTACGAGCAGTACTTC. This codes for CASTLTIGIYEQYF.

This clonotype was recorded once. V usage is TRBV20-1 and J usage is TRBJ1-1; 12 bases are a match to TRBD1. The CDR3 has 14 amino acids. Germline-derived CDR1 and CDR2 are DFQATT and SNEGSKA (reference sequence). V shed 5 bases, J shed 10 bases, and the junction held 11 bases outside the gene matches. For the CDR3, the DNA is TGCAGTGCTCAGCCGGGACAGGGGGCGCGTGGAGCTTTCTTT. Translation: CSAQPGQGARGAFF.

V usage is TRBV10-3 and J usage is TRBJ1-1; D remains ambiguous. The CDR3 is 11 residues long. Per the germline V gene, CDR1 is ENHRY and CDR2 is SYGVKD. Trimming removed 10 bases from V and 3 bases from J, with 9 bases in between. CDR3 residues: CASAEYTEAFF. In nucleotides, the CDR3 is TGTGCCAGCGCCGAGTACACTGAAGCTTTCTTT.

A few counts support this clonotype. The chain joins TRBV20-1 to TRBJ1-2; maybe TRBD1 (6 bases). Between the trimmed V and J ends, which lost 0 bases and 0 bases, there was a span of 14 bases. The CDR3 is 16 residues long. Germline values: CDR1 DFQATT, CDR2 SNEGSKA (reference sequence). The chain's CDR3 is CSARDTTGRANYGYTF. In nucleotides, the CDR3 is TGCAGTGCTAGAGATACAACAGGGCGAGCTAACTATGGCTACACCTTC.

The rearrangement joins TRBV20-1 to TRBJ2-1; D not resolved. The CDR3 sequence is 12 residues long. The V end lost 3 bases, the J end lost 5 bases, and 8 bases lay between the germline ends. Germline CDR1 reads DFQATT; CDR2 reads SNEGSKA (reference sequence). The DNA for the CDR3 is TGCAGTGCTAGGGCCCCTCACAATGAGCAGTTCTTC. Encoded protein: CSARAPHNEQFF.

CDR3 amino acids: CASSLIQGPTAGGPETQYF. In DNA form, the CDR3 reads TGCGCCAGCAGCTTGATCCAGGGCCCTACAGCGGGAGGGCCTGAGACCCAGTACTTC. The chain carries TRBV5-1 and TRBJ2-5; 10 nucleotides line up with TRBD2. The germline CDR1 and CDR2 sequences are SGHRS and YFSETQ. This CDR3 has 19 residues. After removal of 1 base from V and 5 bases from J, the junction contained 17 bases not matched to a gene.

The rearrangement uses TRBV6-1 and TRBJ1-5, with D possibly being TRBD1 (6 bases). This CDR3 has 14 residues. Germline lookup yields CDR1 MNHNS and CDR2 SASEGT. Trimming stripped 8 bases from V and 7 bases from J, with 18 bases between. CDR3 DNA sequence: TGTGCCAGCCAGAAGACAGGCGGTCACCAGCCCCAGCATTTT. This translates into CASQKTGGHQPQHF.

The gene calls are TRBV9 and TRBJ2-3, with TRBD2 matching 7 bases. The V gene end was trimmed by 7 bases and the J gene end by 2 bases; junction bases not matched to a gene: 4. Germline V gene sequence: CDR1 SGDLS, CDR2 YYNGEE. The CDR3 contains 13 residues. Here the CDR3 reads CASGGGHTDTQYF. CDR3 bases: TGTGCCAGCGGGGGAGGGCACACAGATACGCAGTATTTT. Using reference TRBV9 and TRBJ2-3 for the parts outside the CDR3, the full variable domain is DSGVTQTPKHLITATGQRVTLRCSPRSGDLSVYWYQQSLDQGLQFLIQYYNGEERAKGNILERFSAQQFPDLHSELNLSSLELGDSALYFCASGGGHTDTQYFGPGTRLTVL.

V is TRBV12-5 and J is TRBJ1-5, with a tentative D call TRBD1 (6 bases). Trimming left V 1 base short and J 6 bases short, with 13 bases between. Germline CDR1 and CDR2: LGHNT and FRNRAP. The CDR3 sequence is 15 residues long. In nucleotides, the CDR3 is TGTGCTAGTGGTTTGGGGGGACAAGGGGGTCAGCCCCAGCATTTT. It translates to CASGLGGQGGQPQHF.

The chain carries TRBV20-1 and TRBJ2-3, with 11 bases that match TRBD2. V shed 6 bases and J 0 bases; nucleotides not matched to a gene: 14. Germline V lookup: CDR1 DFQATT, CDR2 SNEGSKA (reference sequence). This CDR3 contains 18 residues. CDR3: CSAESLAGGWTSTDTQYF. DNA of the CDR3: TGCAGTGCCGAATCGCTAGCGGGGGGTTGGACTAGCACAGATACGCAGTATTTT.